This paragraph covers one TCR beta chain sequence. Sequencing was performed with immunoSEQ multiplex PCR; in TCRdb, only in-frame clones are kept and a portion is missing. The table has a few hundred thousand clones, about 83% seen once; the top ten hold roughly a tenth. The sample belongs to a study of blood T cell repertoires in COVID-19. Germline CDR1 and CDR2: LGHDT and YNNKEL (reference sequence). CDR3 size: 13 residues. The germline V and J ends were trimmed by 3 bases and 9 bases, with 12 bases remaining between them. This chain uses TRBV3-1 (or the pseudogene TRBV3-2) with TRBJ2-1; D unresolved. Sequenced input: PBMCs or T cells enriched from blood (not recorded which). The receptor comes from a woman aged 45-65 years who had recovered from COVID-19. The chain's CDR3 is CASSQMSGGEQFF. In DNA, the CDR3 is TGTGCCAGCAGCCAGATGAGTGGCGGTGAGCAGTTCTTC.